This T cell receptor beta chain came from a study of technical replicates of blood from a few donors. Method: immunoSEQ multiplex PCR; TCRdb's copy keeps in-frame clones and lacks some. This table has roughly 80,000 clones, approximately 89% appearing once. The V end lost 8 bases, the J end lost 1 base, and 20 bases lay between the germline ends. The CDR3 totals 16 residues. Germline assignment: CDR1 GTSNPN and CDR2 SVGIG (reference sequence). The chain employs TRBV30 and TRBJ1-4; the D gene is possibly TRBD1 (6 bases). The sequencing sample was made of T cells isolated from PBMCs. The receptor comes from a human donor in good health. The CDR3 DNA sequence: TGTGCCCGGGGGGGCAGGGAGTATGTAACTAATGAAAAACTGTTTTTT. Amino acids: CARGGREYVTNEKLFF.